The TCR beta chain under discussion was sequenced for a study of T-cell reconstitution after alpha-beta-depleted transplantation in children. This clonotype was found many times. Preparation of the TCRbeta library used unique molecular identifiers. Each CDR3 protein gets one entry after TCRdb re-called the PCR reads with MiXCR. Here the sample spans 150,000 to 200,000 distinct CDR3 sequences, about 6.8% being singletons. The receptor's source is a human donor who donated a stem cell graft to a child with Wiskott-Aldrich syndrome. The source material was PBMCs from the stem cell graft donor, sampled from the stem cell graft.

The CDR3 nucleotides read TGCGCCAGCGGCGTGCAAGGACAGGAAGAGACCCAGTACTTC. Encoded protein: CASGVQGQEETQYF. The chain joins TRBV5-1 to TRBJ2-5; 7 bases match TRBD1. Trimming removed 7 bases from V and 3 bases from J; junction bases left unmatched: 9. The germline V gene has CDR1 SGHRS and CDR2 YFSETQ. This CDR3 has 14 residues.